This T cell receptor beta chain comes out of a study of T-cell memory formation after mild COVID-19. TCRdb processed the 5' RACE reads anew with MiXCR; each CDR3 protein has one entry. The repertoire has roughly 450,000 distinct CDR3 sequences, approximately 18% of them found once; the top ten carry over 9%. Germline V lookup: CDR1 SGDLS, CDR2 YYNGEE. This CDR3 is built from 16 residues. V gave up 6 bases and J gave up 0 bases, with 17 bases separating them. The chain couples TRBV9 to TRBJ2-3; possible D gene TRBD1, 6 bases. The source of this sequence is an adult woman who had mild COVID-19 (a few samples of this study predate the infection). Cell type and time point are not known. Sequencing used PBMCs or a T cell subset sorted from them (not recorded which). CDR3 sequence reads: CASTLTDRASTDTQYF. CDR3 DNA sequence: TGTGCCAGCACCCTAACGGACAGAGCTAGCACAGATACGCAGTATTTT.